The 29 T cell receptor beta chains reported below all come from one sample, sequenced in a study of response to subunit inactivated influenza vaccine. TCRdb ran MiXCR on the RT-PCR reads and lists one entry per CDR3 protein. The sample lists more than 700,000 distinct CDR3 sequences, around 20% occurring once. Sequencing was performed on PBMCs from blood, taken 5 days after vaccination. These receptors originate from a man over 45 who received an inactivated influenza vaccine.

This clonotype was picked up many times. The J gene is TRBJ1-4, the V gene TRBV9, with D perhaps TRBD1 (5 bases). This CDR3 is built from 13 residues. Per germline, CDR1 SGDLS and CDR2 YYNGEE. The V and J ends lost 4 bases and 10 bases respectively, with 14 bases between them. CDR3 DNA: TGTGCCAGCAGCCCAGATCAGGGCGGAAAACTGTTTTTT. Its protein is CASSPDQGGKLFF.

V gene TRBV7-3 combines with J gene TRBJ2-2; D might be TRBD1 (5 bases). V was trimmed by 8 bases and J by 2 bases, leaving 12 bases between them. Germline CDR1 SGHTA, CDR2 FQGTGA. The CDR3 consists of 14 residues. The CDR3 DNA follows: TGTGCCAGCTCTAAGGACATTAACACCGGGGAGCTGTTTTTT. Translating gives CASSKDINTGELFF.

A few counts support this clonotype. The chain couples TRBV25-1 to TRBJ2-2; no reliable D call. Germline V gene lookup returns CDR1 MGHDK and CDR2 SYGVNS. CDR3 size: 14 residues. V was cut by 4 bases and J by 3 bases, with 9 bases left in between. CDR3 DNA: TGTGCCAGCAGTGTGGCCCGTTACACCGGGGAGCTGTTTTTT. Residues: CASSVARYTGELFF.

This clonotype was counted at least ten times. The genes are TRBV4-2 and TRBJ1-6; TRBD1 agrees at 8 bases. Per the germline V gene, CDR1 is LGHNA and CDR2 is YNFKEQ. The J segment lost 6 bases and the V segment lost 2 bases, leaving 9 bases of the junction unmatched. CDR3 length equals 17 residues. CDR3 amino acids: CASSQQSMTGANSPLHF. DNA for the CDR3: TGTGCCAGCAGCCAACAAAGTATGACAGGGGCTAATTCACCCCTCCACTTT.

This clonotype was observed once. The chain couples TRBV20-1 to TRBJ2-1, with D perhaps TRBD1 (5 bases). V was trimmed by 0 bases and J by 10 bases, leaving 10 bases between them. CDR1 and CDR2 (germline): DFQATT, SNEGSKA (reference sequence). The CDR3 loop spans 12 amino acids. This CDR3 is CSARDIGAEQFF. The DNA of the CDR3 is TGCAGTGCTAGAGATATTGGGGCCGAGCAGTTCTTC.

This clonotype showed up many times. The chain couples TRBV20-1 to TRBJ1-5; 7 positions agree with TRBD1. The J segment lost 0 bases and the V segment lost 3 bases, leaving 11 bases of the junction unmatched. Germline CDR1 is DFQATT and CDR2 is SNEGSKA (reference sequence). The CDR3 has 17 residues. The CDR3 loop is CSARVSSTGNSNQPQHF. CDR3 in DNA: TGCAGTGCTAGGGTTTCCTCGACAGGGAATAGCAATCAGCCCCAGCATTTT.

As DNA, the CDR3 is TGTGCCAGCAGTTTATTGGCGGGAGAGGGTGAGACCCAGTACTTC. Protein: CASSLLAGEGETQYF. The chain employs TRBV27 and TRBJ2-5, with 7 bases aligning to TRBD2. The CDR3 covers 15 residues. The trim removed 1 base at V and 5 bases at J, leaving 7 bases unmatched. Germline CDR1 is MNHEY and CDR2 is SMNVEV (reference sequence).

The chain uses TRBV24-1 and TRBJ2-5; 8 nucleotides match TRBD2. Germline V CDR1 and CDR2: KGHDR, SFDVKD. This CDR3 spans 14 amino acids. Trimming took 7 bases from V and 5 from J; bases not matched to a gene: 8. CDR3 residues: CATSPRGASETQYF. The CDR3 bases are TGTGCCACCAGCCCGCGGGGGGCGAGTGAGACCCAGTACTTC.

The J gene is TRBJ2-2, the V gene TRBV24-1, with TRBD1 identical over 7 bases. This CDR3 region has 19 residues. The J segment lost 0 bases and the V segment lost 4 bases, leaving 13 bases of the junction unmatched. CDR1 and CDR2 (germline): KGHDR, SFDVKD. The CDR3 sequence: CATSDLGQFSTANTGELFF. The CDR3 DNA is TGTGCCACCAGTGACCTGGGACAGTTTTCTACCGCGAACACCGGGGAGCTGTTTTTT.

The V call is TRBV4-1, the J call TRBJ2-1; TRBD1 matches 10 bases. The trim removed 6 bases at V and 6 bases at J, leaving 11 bases unmatched. The CDR3 totals 16 residues. Germline V gene sequence: CDR1 MGHRA, CDR2 YSYEKL. In nucleotides, the CDR3 is TGCGCCAGCAGACCTAGGTGGGACAGGGGTTTCAATGAGCAGTTCTTC. Amino acid sequence: CASRPRWDRGFNEQFF.

This clonotype was found many times. The V gene is TRBV12-3 or TRBV12-4, the J gene TRBJ2-3, with 9 nucleotides matching TRBD1. This CDR3 spans 15 amino acids. With 5 bases clipped from V and 3 bases from J, the junction kept 6 bases outside the gene matches. The CDR3 bases are TGTGCCAGCAGTCCCGGACAGGGGACTACAGATACGCAGTATTTT. Translating gives CASSPGQGTTDTQYF.

This clonotype was counted many times. V and J are TRBV3-1 and TRBJ2-5; D remains ambiguous. This CDR3 contains 12 residues. The V and J ends lost 0 bases and 5 bases respectively, with 4 bases between them. Germline V lookup: CDR1 LGHDT, CDR2 YNNKEL (reference sequence). CDR3: CASSQDGETQYF. CDR3 DNA: TGTGCCAGCAGCCAAGATGGGGAGACCCAGTACTTC.

In this sample, this clonotype turned up a few times. V and J are TRBV25-1 and TRBJ2-7; 8 nucleotides align to TRBD1. The CDR3 runs 15 residues. V dropped 1 base and J dropped 5; count of bases not matched to a gene: 7. Germline lookup yields CDR1 MGHDK and CDR2 SYGVNS. CDR3 in amino acids: CASSEFETGVDEQYF. CDR3 coding DNA: TGTGCCAGCAGTGAATTCGAGACAGGGGTGGACGAGCAGTACTTC.

Only a few counts were recorded for this clonotype. CDR3 sequence: CASRTGDYEQYF. DNA of the CDR3: TGTGCCAGCCGAACAGGGGACTACGAGCAGTACTTC. The J gene is TRBJ2-7, the V gene TRBV7-9; 7 bases agree with TRBD1. Germline V CDR1 and CDR2: SEHNR, FQNEAQ (reference sequence). With 8 bases clipped from V and 3 bases from J, the junction kept 4 bases outside the gene matches. The CDR3 is 12 residues long.

The CDR3 DNA sequence: TGTGCAGGGGCCTTAGTTTCGAATGAGCAGTTCTTC. This sequence encodes CAGALVSNEQFF. The chain carries TRBV7-9 and TRBJ2-1; D possibly corresponds to TRBD1 (5 bases). The CDR3 is made up of 12 amino acids. CDR1 is SEHNR, CDR2 FQNEAQ, per germline (reference sequence).

V is TRBV18 and J is TRBJ2-1, with TRBD2 matching over 7 bases. After removal of 6 bases from V and 5 bases from J, the junction contained 16 bases not matched to a gene. This CDR3 is 17 amino acids long. Germline CDR1 reads KGHSH; CDR2 reads LQKENI. The CDR3 DNA reads TGTGCCAGCTCCCCCGGGGGGATCGACACCGGAAACAATGAGCAGTTCTTC. Encoded protein: CASSPGGIDTGNNEQFF.

This clonotype was observed a handful of times. The genes are TRBV20-1 and TRBJ2-7; possibly TRBD2 for D (5 bases). Trimming removed 5 bases at V and 2 bases at J, with 13 bases between. The CDR3 extends over 13 amino acids. Per the germline V gene, CDR1 is DFQATT and CDR2 is SNEGSKA (reference sequence). The CDR3 DNA reads TGCAGTGCTCCTGACTATGCAACCTACGAGCAGTACTTC. It encodes CSAPDYATYEQYF.

The table lists this clonotype with a few counts. The V call is TRBV5-1, the J call TRBJ2-7, with 7 bases that match TRBD1. Germline CDR1 and CDR2: SGHRS and YFSETQ. The CDR3 extends over 15 amino acids. V lost 3 bases, J lost 2 bases, and 8 bases stayed unmatched. The DNA for the CDR3 is TGCGCCAGCAGCTCGAACCCCGGGACAGCCTACGAGCAGTACTTC. Its translation is CASSSNPGTAYEQYF. The full variable domain, in which reference TRBV5-1 and TRBJ2-7 provide the parts outside the CDR3, is KAGVTQTPRYLIKTRGQQVTLSCSPISGHRSVSWYQQTPGQGLQFLFEYFSETQRNKGNFPGRFSGRQFSNSRSEMNVSTLELGDSALYLCASSSNPGTAYEQYFGPGTRLTVT.

This clonotype was picked up a small number of times. The chain couples TRBV5-4 to TRBJ2-3; 11 bases fit TRBD1. This CDR3 is built from 16 residues. V was pared by 1 base and J by 4 bases, with 5 bases of the junction left unmatched. CDR1 and CDR2 (germline): SGHNT, YYREEE (reference sequence). The CDR3 nucleotides are TGTGCCAGCAGCTTGCCAAGGACAGGGGGCGCAGATACGCAGTATTTT. It specifies CASSLPRTGGADTQYF.

This clonotype has more than one count but fewer than ten. The chain recombines TRBV7-9 with TRBJ2-2, with TRBD2 as a possible D gene (6 bases). The CDR3 is made up of 16 amino acids. The V end was cut by 2 bases, the J end by 1 base, with 11 bases between. Germline V gene lookup returns CDR1 SEHNR and CDR2 FQNEAQ (reference sequence). The CDR3 region is CASSLRGGVNTGELFF. The CDR3 coding sequence is TGTGCCAGCAGCTTACGGGGCGGGGTGAACACCGGGGAGCTGTTTTTT.

The chain links TRBV10-2 to TRBJ2-3; tentatively, D is TRBD1 (5 bases). Germline lookup yields CDR1 WSHSY and CDR2 SAAADI. This CDR3 is 17 amino acids long. Trimming took off 3 bases at V and 1 base at J, with 17 bases between the two ends. The CDR3 coding sequence is TGCGCCAGCAGTGACCATGGCAGGGCGATGGGCACAGATACGCAGTATTTT. It translates to CASSDHGRAMGTDTQYF.

This clonotype was counted only a few times. The CDR3 region has the DNA TGTGCCAGCAGCGTAGCCGGGACAGGGAACTCCTACGAGCAGTACTTC. It specifies CASSVAGTGNSYEQYF. The chain links TRBV9 to TRBJ2-7, with 9 bases that match TRBD1. Germline CDR1 reads SGDLS; CDR2 reads YYNGEE. The CDR3 runs to 16 residues. The V gene end was trimmed by 0 bases and the J gene end by 0 bases; junction bases not matched to a gene: 4.

This rearrangement joins TRBV7-2 to TRBJ1-2; unclear D gene. V was clipped by 3 bases and J by 2 bases, with 10 bases between them. This CDR3 spans 14 amino acids. The germline V gene has CDR1 SGHTA and CDR2 FQGNSA. CDR3 sequence reads: CASSFTRLNYGYTF. For the CDR3, the DNA is TGTGCCAGCAGCTTCACCAGGCTAAACTATGGCTACACCTTC.

This clonotype was observed a handful of times. V usage is TRBV5-8 and J usage is TRBJ2-6; 13 bases fit TRBD2. The CDR3 has 17 residues. The germline V gene has CDR1 SGHTS and CDR2 YDEGEE. J was trimmed by 2 bases and V by 4 bases; bases with no gene match: 3. This chain's CDR3 is CASSPGLAGAGANVLTF. The CDR3 region has the DNA TGTGCCAGCAGCCCCGGACTAGCGGGAGCTGGGGCCAACGTCCTGACTTTC.

This clonotype was seen more than once but under ten times. The V gene is TRBV12-3 or TRBV12-4, the J gene TRBJ2-5, with D possibly called TRBD1 or TRBD2 (5 bases each). V was trimmed by 3 bases and J by 2 bases, leaving 13 bases between them. The CDR3 spans 15 residues. In nucleotides, the CDR3 is TGTGCCAGCAGTTTGACCCGGGACGTTCAAGAGACCCAGTACTTC. Translation: CASSLTRDVQETQYF.

There are a few counts of this clonotype. This rearrangement joins TRBV7-2 to TRBJ2-6, with D tentatively TRBD2 (6 bases). The V gene's germline CDR1 is SGHTA and CDR2 FQGNSA. The CDR3 length is 17 residues. V shed 4 bases and J shed 1 base, with 14 bases lying between them. The CDR3 DNA is TGTGCCAGCAGCTCCCGGGAGACCAATTCTGGGGCCAACGTCCTGACTTTC. Translation gives CASSSRETNSGANVLTF.

This clonotype has at least ten counts. The chain employs TRBV5-1 and TRBJ2-1; 9 bases agree with TRBD2. This CDR3 has 13 residues. V shed 4 bases and J 10 bases; nucleotides not matched to a gene: 6. The germline V gene has CDR1 SGHRS and CDR2 YFSETQ. The CDR3 loop is CASSSLAGMEQFF. The CDR3 nucleotides read TGCGCCAGCAGCAGCCTAGCGGGAATGGAGCAGTTCTTC.

As concerns this clonotype: The CDR3 carries no conserved terminal phenylalanine or tryptophan, so it likely arises from a read error. This chain's CDR3 is CSFPRLLRGQYL. CDR3 bases: TGCAGCTTCCCCCGGCTGCTGCGGGGGCAGTACCTC. V is TRBV29-1 and J is TRBJ2-7; D might be TRBD2 (6 bases). The germline V and J ends were trimmed by 8 bases and 9 bases, with 20 bases remaining between them. The CDR3 is made up of 12 amino acids. Germline loops: CDR1 SQVTM, CDR2 ANQGSEA.

There are a few counts of this clonotype. This CDR3 is CASSLFPRTAGRTYEQYF. The DNA of the CDR3 is TGTGCCAGCAGCTTATTCCCCCGAACGGCAGGGAGGACTTACGAGCAGTACTTC. The chain combines TRBV7-6 with TRBJ2-7, with D maybe TRBD2 (6 bases). The CDR3 spans 18 residues. Germline V lookup: CDR1 SGHVS, CDR2 FNYEAQ. V lost 2 bases, J lost 4 bases, and 24 bases lay in between.